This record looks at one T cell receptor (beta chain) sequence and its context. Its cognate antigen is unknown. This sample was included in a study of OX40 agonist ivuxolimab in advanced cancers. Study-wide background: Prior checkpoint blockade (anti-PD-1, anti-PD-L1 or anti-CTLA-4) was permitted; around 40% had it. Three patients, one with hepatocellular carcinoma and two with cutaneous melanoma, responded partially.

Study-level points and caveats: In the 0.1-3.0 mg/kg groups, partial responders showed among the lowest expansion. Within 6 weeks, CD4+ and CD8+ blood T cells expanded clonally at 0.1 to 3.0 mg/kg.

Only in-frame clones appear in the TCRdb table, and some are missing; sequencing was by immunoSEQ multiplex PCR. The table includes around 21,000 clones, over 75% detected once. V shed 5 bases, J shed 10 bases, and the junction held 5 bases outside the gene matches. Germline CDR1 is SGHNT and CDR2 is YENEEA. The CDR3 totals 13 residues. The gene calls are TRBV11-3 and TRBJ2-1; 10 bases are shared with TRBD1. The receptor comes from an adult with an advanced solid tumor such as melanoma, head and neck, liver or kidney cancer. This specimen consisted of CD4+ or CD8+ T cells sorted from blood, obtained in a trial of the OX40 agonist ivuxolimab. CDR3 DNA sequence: TGTGCCAGCAGCCCGACAGGGGGCGACGAGCAGTTCTTC. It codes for CASSPTGGDEQFF.